The next 31 T cell receptor beta chains were all read from a single sample in a study of cytomegalovirus exposure and HLA in healthy donors. Use of 60 Vbeta and 13 Jbeta primers characterized the PCR. The assay was immunoSEQ multiplex PCR, and TCRdb's table has in-frame clones only and misses some. The profile shows some 150,000 clones, over 70% of them singletons. The sequenced material came from PBMCs. Receptor source: a man aged 18-30 years in good health and CMV-seropositive.

Worth noting for this clone: One end of the junction varies from germline; a read error may be responsible. The V gene is TRBV7-9, the J gene TRBJ2-7; TRBD1 aligns across 7 bases. The CDR3 covers 17 residues. Germline loops: CDR1 SEHNR, CDR2 FQNEAQ (reference sequence). As DNA, the CDR3 is TGTTCCAGCAGCGAGCACGCGCCGGGACAGAGAACCTACGAGCAGTACTTC. Its protein is CSSSEHAPGQRTYEQYF.

The chain joins TRBV19 to TRBJ1-2, with D perhaps TRBD1 (6 bases). Trimming removed 5 bases from V and 6 bases from J, with 13 bases in between. The CDR3 consists of 13 residues. The germline gives CDR1 LNHDA, CDR2 SQIVND (reference sequence). In DNA, the CDR3 is TGTGCCAGTAGTGCGGTAGGGGGAAATGGCTACACCTTC. The encoded protein is CASSAVGGNGYTF.

This chain uses TRBV5-4 with TRBJ2-5, with TRBD1 matching 7 bases. The DNA end favors TRBJ2-7, so the J call may be wrong. Looked up from germline, CDR1 is SGHNT and CDR2 is YYREEE (reference sequence). The CDR3 spans 13 residues. CDR3 protein: CASSVQGSYEQYF. The CDR3 bases are TGTGCCAGCAGCGTACAGGGGTCCTACGAGCAGTACTTC.

The V call is TRBV6-1, the J call TRBJ1-5; D is undetermined. CDR1 and CDR2 (germline): MNHNS, SASEGT. This CDR3 has 13 amino acids. Between the trimmed V and J ends, which lost 7 bases and 4 bases, there was a span of 11 bases. CDR3 in amino acids: CASTGRLNQPQHF. The CDR3 region has the DNA TGTGCCAGCACAGGCCGGTTAAATCAGCCCCAGCATTTT.

The chain links TRBV29-1 to TRBJ1-1; D not certain. Germline V gene data show CDR1 as SQVTM and CDR2 as ANQGSEA. The CDR3 runs 13 residues. Deletions cut 6 bases from V and 2 bases from J, with 13 bases between. CDR3 bases: TGCAGCGTCGCGGGGAGGGCCAACACTGAAGCTTTCTTT. It translates to CSVAGRANTEAFF.

The chain has TRBV29-1 and TRBJ1-4; D might be TRBD1 (5 bases). V was cut by 6 bases and J by 8 bases, with 19 bases left in between. The CDR3 consists of 14 residues. Germline V lookup: CDR1 SQVTM, CDR2 ANQGSEA. For the CDR3, the DNA is TGCAGCGTGGGGGGGGACCCTCAAACAGAAAAACTGTTTTTT. It yields the protein CSVGGDPQTEKLFF.

This rearrangement joins TRBV21-1 to TRBJ1-2; TRBD1 reflects the table's D call only, with no check against the DNA. TRBV21-1 represents a pseudogene. CDR3 length: 16 amino acids. The CDR3 DNA follows: TGTGCCAGCAGCAAAGAGGATCAGGGGGCACTTGATGGCTACACCTTC. Amino acid sequence: CASSKEDQGALDGYTF.

Remarks on this clone: The sample carries other DNA sequences with the same CDR3. The chain has TRBV6-6 and TRBJ1-2; D gene unclear. The CDR3 is made up of 12 amino acids. Trimming cost V 7 bases and J 4 bases, with 10 bases left between them. Germline lookup yields CDR1 MNHNY and CDR2 SVGAGI (reference sequence). The CDR3 sequence: CASTPRGYGYTF. The CDR3 bases are TGTGCCAGCACCCCGCGGGGCTATGGCTACACCTTC.

This rearrangement joins TRBV19 to TRBJ1-1, with a tentative D call TRBD1 (5 bases). The germline V gene encodes CDR1 LNHDA and CDR2 SQIVND (reference sequence). V lost 6 bases to trimming and J lost 4 bases, with 9 bases between them. CDR3 length equals 12 residues. CDR3: CASRGLVTEAFF. The CDR3 DNA reads TGTGCCAGTAGGGGGCTCGTCACTGAAGCTTTCTTT.

The chain employs TRBV6-5 and TRBJ2-7; TRBD1 aligns across 7 bases. Germline CDR1 is MNHEY and CDR2 is SVGAGI. V lost 3 bases and J lost 0; bases outside the gene matches: 5. The CDR3 length is 15 residues. The CDR3 region is CASSYEGATSYEQYF. The DNA of the CDR3 is TGTGCCAGCAGTTATGAGGGGGCAACCTCCTACGAGCAGTACTTC.

The genes are TRBV9 and TRBJ1-5, with a weak D call TRBD1 (6 bases). V was shortened by 2 bases and J by 4 bases, with 13 bases between the two germline ends. The CDR3 length is 15 residues. Looked up from germline, CDR1 is SGDLS and CDR2 is YYNGEE. The DNA of the CDR3 is TGTGCCAGCAGCGTGTCGGGGGGCTGGAATCAGCCCCAGCATTTT. Translated, it gives CASSVSGGWNQPQHF.

V gene TRBV2 combines with J gene TRBJ1-1, with D perhaps TRBD1 (5 bases). The CDR3 covers 16 residues. Germline V lookup: CDR1 SNHLY, CDR2 FYNNEI. The V and J ends lost 2 bases and 5 bases respectively, with 18 bases between them. CDR3 residues: CASSEILGLFRTEAFF. In DNA form, the CDR3 reads TGTGCCAGCAGTGAAATCTTGGGGCTCTTCCGTACTGAAGCTTTCTTT.

The chain has TRBV13 and TRBJ2-7; D unresolved. Between the trimmed V and J ends, which lost 0 bases and 1 base, there was a span of 10 bases. Germline loops: CDR1 PRHDT, CDR2 FYEKMQ (reference sequence). The CDR3 is made up of 15 amino acids. The CDR3 loop reads CASSLGQHSSYEQYF. The CDR3 coding sequence is TGTGCCAGCAGCTTAGGCCAGCACAGTTCCTACGAGCAGTACTTC.

The CDR3 region is CASSLGRGHNEQFF. The CDR3 nucleotides are TGTGCCAGCAGTTTGGGGCGGGGCCACAATGAGCAGTTCTTC. The J gene is TRBJ2-1, the V gene TRBV27; TRBD2 is a possible D gene (6 bases). The CDR3 is 14 amino acids. Between the trimmed V and J ends, which lost 3 bases and 5 bases, there was a span of 11 bases. Germline loops: CDR1 MNHEY, CDR2 SMNVEV (reference sequence).

This clone was detected once. The gene calls are TRBV5-1 and TRBJ1-1; 7 positions agree with TRBD1. The CDR3 length is 15 residues. The V gene's germline CDR1 is SGHRS and CDR2 YFSETQ. The J segment lost 2 bases and the V segment lost 2 bases, leaving 6 bases of the junction unmatched. The DNA for the CDR3 is TGCGCCAGCAGCTTTACAGGGGTTTCTAACACTGAAGCTTTCTTT. It codes for CASSFTGVSNTEAFF.

Judged by abundance, this clone is medium-sized (0.01 to 0.1%). This rearrangement joins TRBV5-4 to TRBJ2-1, with D tentatively TRBD1 (6 bases). Germline V CDR1 and CDR2: SGHNT, YYREEE (reference sequence). V lost 4 bases and J 1 base, leaving 12 bases between the germline ends. The CDR3 covers 15 residues. CDR3 region: CASSLGQGSYNEQFF. CDR3 DNA sequence: TGTGCCAGCAGCCTCGGCCAGGGGTCCTACAATGAGCAGTTCTTC.

This clone has just a few counts. The chain links TRBV5-6 to TRBJ2-5; the match to TRBD2 covers 8 bases. Germline lookup yields CDR1 SGHDT and CDR2 YYEEEE. Trimming took 4 bases from V and 2 from J; bases not matched to a gene: 10. The CDR3 is 16 residues long. In nucleotides, the CDR3 is TGTGCCAGCAGCGATCTCAAGCGGGAGATACAAGAGACCCAGTACTTC. Its protein product is CASSDLKREIQETQYF.

The V call is TRBV5-6, the J call TRBJ2-1; TRBD1 aligns across 7 bases. Germline CDR1 SGHDT, CDR2 YYEEEE. The CDR3 is 15 amino acids. V shed 4 bases, J shed 7 bases, and the junction held 11 bases outside the gene matches. The CDR3 reads CASSPDPGTDNEQFF. DNA of the CDR3: TGTGCCAGCAGCCCCGATCCCGGGACAGATAATGAGCAGTTCTTC.

The J gene is TRBJ2-5, the V gene TRBV10-1, with 14 bases lining up with TRBD2. Germline V gene data show CDR1 as WNHNN and CDR2 as SYGVQD (reference sequence). This CDR3 spans 15 amino acids. The ends lost 7 bases at V and 5 bases at J; junction bases unmatched: 6. In DNA form, the CDR3 reads TGCGCCAGCACTCCGGGACTAGCGGGAGTGGAGACCCAGTACTTC. Translating it yields CASTPGLAGVETQYF.

V gene TRBV13 combines with J gene TRBJ2-5; 11 bases align to TRBD2. The closer fit of TRBJ2-7 to the DNA end suggests the J call may be wrong. Per germline, CDR1 PRHDT and CDR2 FYEKMQ (reference sequence). CDR3 length: 17 amino acids. As DNA, the CDR3 is TGTGCCAGCAGCCTCAGACTAGCGGGGCGCCTAGGTTACGAGCAGTACTTC. Protein product: CASSLRLAGRLGYEQYF.

This chain joins TRBV5-4 and TRBJ2-2, with 9 nucleotides matching TRBD2. CDR3 length equals 18 residues. The germline gives CDR1 SGHNT, CDR2 YYREEE (reference sequence). V trimming: 3 bases; J trimming: 1 base; junction bases outside the gene matches: 10. The CDR3 sequence: CASSYNPHSGGNTGELFF. Here the CDR3 DNA reads TGTGCCAGCAGCTACAACCCGCATAGCGGGGGGAACACCGGGGAGCTGTTTTTT.

CDR3 sequence: CASSVFSGTGDSPLHF. The CDR3 DNA is TGTGCCAGCAGCGTCTTCTCCGGGACAGGGGATTCACCCCTCCACTTT. The chain couples TRBV5-4 to TRBJ1-6, with 10 bases fitting TRBD1. Germline V lookup: CDR1 SGHNT, CDR2 YYREEE (reference sequence). V trimming: 4 bases; J trimming: 8 bases; junction bases outside the gene matches: 9. This CDR3 region has 16 residues.

The chain has TRBV5-1 and TRBJ1-4; the D is unclear. V was pared by 4 bases and J by 3 bases, with 10 bases between. CDR1 SGHRS and CDR2 YFSETQ come from the germline V gene. The CDR3 consists of 14 residues. This CDR3 reads CASSREVSNEKLFF. The CDR3 nucleotides read TGCGCCAGCAGCCGCGAGGTATCTAATGAAAAACTGTTTTTT.

This clone appeared once. V is TRBV20-1 and J is TRBJ2-5, with unresolved D. V lost 7 bases to trimming and J lost 5 bases, with 11 bases between them. This CDR3 has 11 amino acids. From germline, CDR1 is DFQATT and CDR2 SNEGSKA (reference sequence). The CDR3 DNA follows: TGCAGTGAAGGTAGCTTGGAGACCCAGTACTTC. Translated: CSEGSLETQYF.

This clone has just a few counts. The CDR3 spells CAWSVGSGGRWQTQYF. As DNA, the CDR3 is TGTGCCTGGAGTGTGGGGAGCGGGGGGCGTTGGCAGACCCAGTACTTC. The chain joins TRBV30 to TRBJ2-5; 9 positions match TRBD2. CDR1 is GTSNPN, CDR2 SVGIG, per germline (reference sequence). This CDR3 spans 16 amino acids. J lost 6 bases, V lost 0 bases, and 11 bases had no gene match.

This clone was counted once. The CDR3 DNA sequence: TGTGCCAGCAGCTTGTATGATGCGGGGGGTTCCTACGAGCAGTACTTC. Its protein product is CASSLYDAGGSYEQYF. The chain combines TRBV5-4 with TRBJ2-7, with TRBD2 matching 8 bases. Germline lookup yields CDR1 SGHNT and CDR2 YYREEE (reference sequence). The CDR3 length is 16 residues. With V trimmed by 1 base and J by 1 base, 7 bases remained unmatched.

This rearrangement joins TRBV14 to TRBJ1-1, with a weak D call TRBD1 (5 bases). Germline values: CDR1 SGHDN, CDR2 FVKESK. V was pared by 1 base and J by 4 bases, with 10 bases between. The CDR3 contains 14 residues. The CDR3 spells CASSQVTVSTEAFF. In DNA, the CDR3 is TGTGCCAGCAGCCAAGTGACAGTTTCCACTGAAGCTTTCTTT.

This chain links TRBV9 with TRBJ1-1; no clear D gene. In germline, CDR1 is SGDLS, CDR2 YYNGEE. The length of the CDR3 is 13 residues. The V and J ends lost 2 bases and 9 bases respectively, with 14 bases between them. The CDR3 protein is CASSVFSGDQAFF. The DNA for the CDR3 is TGTGCCAGCAGCGTTTTCAGTGGAGACCAAGCTTTCTTT.

The rearrangement uses TRBV7-9 and TRBJ2-4, with TRBD2 identical over 7 bases. This CDR3 has 17 residues. Germline CDR1 is SEHNR and CDR2 is FQNEAQ (reference sequence). V dropped 0 bases and J dropped 1; count of bases not matched to a gene: 6. CDR3 nucleotide sequence: TGTGCCAGCAGCTTAGCGGGTGCGGGAGCGGCCAAAAACATTCAGTACTTC. Protein: CASSLAGAGAAKNIQYF.

This clone was seen only once. This CDR3 reads CSAGEGVADTQYF. In DNA, the CDR3 is TGCAGCGCCGGGGAGGGGGTGGCAGATACGCAGTATTTT. V usage is TRBV29-1 and J usage is TRBJ2-3, with D perhaps matching TRBD2 (7 bases). There are 13 residues in the CDR3. Germline V gives CDR1 SQVTM, CDR2 ANQGSEA. Trimming took off 7 bases at V and 4 bases at J, with 15 bases between the two ends.

This chain uses TRBV5-4 with TRBJ2-3; TRBD2 matches 11 bases. The length of the CDR3 is 15 residues. The V segment lost 5 bases and the J segment 4 bases; nucleotides outside the gene matches: 6. Germline CDR1 is SGHNT and CDR2 is YYREEE (reference sequence). In nucleotides, the CDR3 is TGTGCCAGCAGACCTACTAGCGGGAGCGCAGATACGCAGTATTTT. Protein sequence: CASRPTSGSADTQYF.